This is a list of T cell receptor beta chains from one sample in a study of shared clonotypes between healthy human individuals. TCRdb's copy holds only in-frame clones and misses some; the assay was immunoSEQ multiplex PCR. The sample records 800,000 or so clones, 96% being singletons. The sample taken for sequencing was naive CD8+ T cells sorted from blood. These receptors were collected from a man aged 25 to 45 in good health. Both conserved end residues are part of each CDR3. D genes are given only for firm matches. The size field is filled for only some rows; it gives once, few, many or a size class.

abundance,j_gene,v_gene,d_gene,CDR3nt,CDR3aa
.,TRBJ1-2,TRBV29-1,.,TGCAGCGTTGCCGGTGAGGGCAGGACTAACTATGGCTACACCTTC,CSVAGEGRTNYGYTF
.,TRBJ2-7,TRBV9,TRBD2,TGTGCCAGCAGCGCCGGGAGCGGGAGCTCCTACGAGCAGTACTTC,CASSAGSGSSYEQYF
.,TRBJ2-7,TRBV5-1,TRBD1,TGCGCCAGCGCCGACAGGGGCTACGAGCAGTACTTC,CASADRGYEQYF
.,TRBJ2-7,TRBV27,.,TGTGCCAGCAGTCTCGGACGGAAAACCTACGAGCAGTACTTC,CASSLGRKTYEQYF
.,TRBJ2-5,TRBV14,TRBD1,TGTGCCAGCAGCCAAGATCCAGACCTAACAGGGGGTTGGGAGACCCAGTACTTC,CASSQDPDLTGGWETQYF
.,TRBJ2-7,TRBV28,.,TGTGCCAGCAGTTACAGGGAGCACTACGAGCAGTACTTC,CASSYREHYEQYF
once,TRBJ2-7,TRBV7-8,TRBD2,TGTGCCAGCAGCTCCGGTAGCGGGAGGCCCTACGAGCAGTACTTC,CASSSGSGRPYEQYF
.,TRBJ2-7,TRBV15,.,TGTGCCACCAGCAGAGATCGAAATGTCGGGGCGTACGAGCAGTACTTC,CATSRDRNVGAYEQYF
.,TRBJ2-1,TRBV7-9,.,TGTGCCAGCAGCTCGGCAGGCTACAATGAGCAGTTCTTC,CASSSAGYNEQFF
.,TRBJ2-7,TRBV7-9,.,TGTGCCAGCAGCCCCCCCGCGGGACAGCTCTCCTACGAGCAGTACTTC,CASSPPAGQLSYEQYF
.,TRBJ1-2,TRBV7-9,.,TGTGCCAGCAGCTTACCGGAGACAGGCCTGTATGGCTACACCTTC,CASSLPETGLYGYTF
.,TRBJ1-1,TRBV27,TRBD1,TGTGCCAGCAGTCCTTTCAGGGGGGCGAACACTGAAGCTTTCTTT,CASSPFRGANTEAFF
.,TRBJ2-1,TRBV7-9,.,TGTGCCAGCAGCCATCAGGGACTTAAGACCTACAATGAGCAGTTCTTC,CASSHQGLKTYNEQFF
.,TRBJ1-1,TRBV7-2,.,TGTGCCAGCAGTTTCTTGAACACTGAAGCTTTCTTT,CASSFLNTEAFF
.,TRBJ2-2,TRBV5-5,.,TGTGCCAGCAGCTTGGGGAACACCGGGGAGCTGTTTTTT,CASSLGNTGELFF
.,TRBJ2-3,TRBV5-1,.,TGCGCCAGCCAAACGGCCCTTCGCGCAGATACGCAGTATTTT,CASQTALRADTQYF
.,TRBJ2-7,TRBV7-9,TRBD2,TGTGCCAGCAGCCCCTCGGTAGCGGGGAATTACGAGCAGTACTTC,CASSPSVAGNYEQYF
.,TRBJ2-3,TRBV7-6,TRBD2,TGTGCCAGCAGCTTAGCAACTAGCGGGACTGTCACAGATACGCAGTATTTT,CASSLATSGTVTDTQYF
.,TRBJ1-3,TRBV6-5,.,TGTGCCAGCAGTGCCAATCATCTTGTTGGAAACACCATATATTTT,CASSANHLVGNTIYF
.,TRBJ1-1,TRBV5-4,.,TGTGCCAGCAGCGCGGAGAGGCACCCAGGCACTGAAGCTTTCTTT,CASSAERHPGTEAFF
once,TRBJ2-7,TRBV6-1,.,TGTGCCAGCACCGACAGGTCCTACGAGCAGTACTTC,CASTDRSYEQYF
.,TRBJ2-2,TRBV5-1,TRBD2,TGCGCCAGCAGCTCCGGACTAGCGAACACCGGGGAGCTGTTTTTT,CASSSGLANTGELFF
once,TRBJ2-3,TRBV28,TRBD2,TGTGCCAGCAGTTTTTCGGGACTAGCGGGAGTTCCAGATACGCAGTATTTT,CASSFSGLAGVPDTQYF
once,TRBJ2-2,TRBV7-9,TRBD1,TGTGCCAGCAGCCTAGGACAGGGGGACGGCGGGGAGCTGTTTTTT,CASSLGQGDGGELFF
.,TRBJ2-1,TRBV4-1,.,TGCGCCAGCAACGATGAGGGAACACACAATGAGCAGTTCTTC,CASNDEGTHNEQFF
.,TRBJ1-1,TRBV2,.,TGTGCCAGCAGTGAAGCGTTTATTAACACTGAAGCTTTCTTT,CASSEAFINTEAFF
.,TRBJ2-7,TRBV15,.,TGTGCCACCAGCAGGCCGGGACCGAACAACGAGCAGTACTTC,CATSRPGPNNEQYF
once,TRBJ2-5,TRBV7-9,TRBD1,TGTGCCAGCAGCTTAACCCACGACAGGGGTGGAGAGACCCAGTACTTC,CASSLTHDRGGETQYF
.,TRBJ2-7,TRBV5-1,.,TGCGCCAGCAGCACCGGCCAGGGAAACCGCTACGAGCAGTACTTC,CASSTGQGNRYEQYF
.,TRBJ2-1,TRBV29-1,TRBD2,TGCAGCGTTGAAGACAGAAGCCTAGCGGGAGGGCCCTCCTACAATGAGCAGTTCTTC,CSVEDRSLAGGPSYNEQFF
.,TRBJ2-1,TRBV2,.,TGTGCCAGCAGTTTAGCGGCGAATGAGCAGTTCTTC,CASSLAANEQFF
.,TRBJ2-1,TRBV9,TRBD2,TGTGCCAGTTTCTCTAGCGGGAGAAAAATCTTC,CASFSSGRKIF
.,TRBJ1-2,TRBV5-1,.,TGCGCCAGCAGCTTGTATACAGGTTCCTATGGCTACACCTTC,CASSLYTGSYGYTF
.,TRBJ2-2,TRBV4-1,TRBD2,TGCGCCAGCAGCCAAGGACTAGCGTACACCGGGGAGCTGTTTTTT,CASSQGLAYTGELFF
.,TRBJ1-5,TRBV28,.,TGTGCCAGCAGTTTACTTCAAGACACCTCCAATCAGCCCCAGCATTTT,CASSLLQDTSNQPQHF
.,TRBJ2-7,TRBV5-5,TRBD1,TGTGCCAGCAGCTTTGGGACAGGGGGGTACGAGCAGTACTTC,CASSFGTGGYEQYF
.,TRBJ2-1,TRBV5-1,.,TGCGCCAGCAGCCGTCTGGGGGGTAACAATGAGCAGTTCTTC,CASSRLGGNNEQFF
.,TRBJ2-1,TRBV30,TRBD1,TGTGCCTGGACCCTGGGCGGGACAGGAGCCTACAATGAGCAGTTCTTC,CAWTLGGTGAYNEQFF
.,TRBJ2-1,TRBV29-1,TRBD2,TGCAGCGCCGAGGGACTAGCGGACAGCTCCTACAATGAGCAGTTCTTC,CSAEGLADSSYNEQFF
.,TRBJ2-7,TRBV19,TRBD2,TGTGCCAGTAGTATCACGGGAGGGACCTACGAGCAGTACTTC,CASSITGGTYEQYF
.,TRBJ2-1,TRBV6-5,.,TGTGCCAGCAGTTACCTGGGGACCTACAATGAGCAGTTCTTC,CASSYLGTYNEQFF
.,TRBJ2-5,TRBV5-1,TRBD2,TGCGCCAGCAGCCTCAGCGGGAGTGGTGAGACCCAGTACTTC,CASSLSGSGETQYF
.,TRBJ2-1,TRBV14,.,TGTGCCAGCAGCCCTTGGGGGGACAGCACCTACAATGAGCAGTTCTTC,CASSPWGDSTYNEQFF